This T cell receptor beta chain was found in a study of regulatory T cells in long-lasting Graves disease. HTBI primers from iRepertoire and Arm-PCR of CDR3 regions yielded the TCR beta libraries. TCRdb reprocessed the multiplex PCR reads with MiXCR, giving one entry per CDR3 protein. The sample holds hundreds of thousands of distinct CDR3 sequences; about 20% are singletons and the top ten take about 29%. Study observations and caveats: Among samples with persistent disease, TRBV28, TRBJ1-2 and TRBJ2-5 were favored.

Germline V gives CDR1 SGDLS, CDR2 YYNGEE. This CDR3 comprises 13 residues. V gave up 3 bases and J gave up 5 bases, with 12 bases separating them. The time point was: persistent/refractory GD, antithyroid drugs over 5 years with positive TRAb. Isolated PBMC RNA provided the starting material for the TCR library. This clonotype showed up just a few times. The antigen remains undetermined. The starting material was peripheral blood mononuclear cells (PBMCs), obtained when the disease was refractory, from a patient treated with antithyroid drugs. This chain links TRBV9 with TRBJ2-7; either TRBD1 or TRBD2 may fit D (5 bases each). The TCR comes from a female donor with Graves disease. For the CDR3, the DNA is TGTGCCAGCAGCGCCGGGACCCTGGACGAGCAGTACTTC. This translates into CASSAGTLDEQYF.